This TCR beta chain came from a study of blood T cell repertoires in COVID-19. Across the whole study: Specimens from acute and convalescent COVID-19 originated in the United States, Italy and Spain.

Per the authors' pipeline: Cell counts per sample came from amplifying reference gene primers. Clones were sequenced by immunoSEQ multiplex PCR, and TCRdb holds only the in-frame ones, with some missing. D and trimming come from the DNA, and the V and J calls and clone size come from that table. Found here are hundreds of thousands of clones, around nine tenths of them singletons; the top ten hold around 1.5%. This clone was counted between two and nine times. CDR3 length: 15 residues. Germline V CDR1 and CDR2: SGHDT, YYEEEE. V lost 4 bases and J 1 base, leaving 14 bases between the germline ends. The TCR sequence derives from a woman aged 60-75 years who had recovered from COVID-19. V and J are TRBV5-6 and TRBJ1-2; no firm D call. The sequencing sample was made of peripheral blood. The CDR3 DNA follows: TGTGCCAGCAGCGCCTCGACGACTTTTAACTATGGCTACACCTTC. It translates to CASSASTTFNYGYTF.